These 11 T cell receptor beta chains came from one sample sequenced in a study of cytomegalovirus exposure and HLA in healthy donors. TCRdb's copy holds only in-frame clones and misses some; the assay was immunoSEQ multiplex PCR. The sample has under 150,000 clones, about 87% seen once; the top ten hold just over 8.5%. The sample taken for sequencing was PBMCs. Every receptor here comes from a man between 18 and 35 years old in good health and CMV-seropositive.

The genes are TRBV11-2 and TRBJ2-1; D possibly corresponds to TRBD1 (5 bases). Deletions cut 4 bases from V and 0 bases from J, with 13 bases between. The germline gives CDR1 SGHAT, CDR2 FQNNGV. There are 16 residues in the CDR3. The CDR3 here is CASSSVDMTSYNEQFF. CDR3 sequence (DNA): TGTGCCAGCAGCTCCGTGGACATGACCTCCTACAATGAGCAGTTCTTC.

A note on this clone: This specimen includes other DNA sequences encoding the same CDR3. This chain links TRBV29-1 with TRBJ2-1; the D gene is possibly TRBD2 (6 bases). The CDR3 loop spans 14 amino acids. The germline gives CDR1 SQVTM, CDR2 ANQGSEA. Trimming removed 4 bases from V and 4 bases from J, with 14 bases in between. The CDR3 is CSVARRDYYNEQFF. The CDR3 nucleotides read TGCAGCGTTGCTCGGCGGGATTATTACAATGAGCAGTTCTTC.

The chain couples TRBV30 to TRBJ1-1, with D perhaps matching TRBD1 (5 bases). The germline V gene has CDR1 GTSNPN and CDR2 SVGIG (reference sequence). The V end was cut by 1 base, the J end by 2 bases, with 8 bases between. The CDR3 totals 13 residues. CDR3 nucleotide sequence: TGTGCCTGGAGTGCGACAGTTAACACTGAAGCTTTCTTT. Amino acids: CAWSATVNTEAFF.

This chain uses TRBV19 with TRBJ1-5; D may be TRBD1 (6 bases). The CDR3 runs 16 residues. V was cut by 1 base and J by 3 bases, with 13 bases left in between. The germline CDR1 and CDR2 sequences are LNHDA and SQIVND (reference sequence). The CDR3, as DNA: TGTGCCAGTAGTATAGTAAGGACAGCACCCAATCAGCCCCAGCATTTT. This encodes CASSIVRTAPNQPQHF.

This clone came up a few times. The genes are TRBV6-4 and TRBJ1-6; perhaps TRBD1 as D (5 bases). Looked up from germline, CDR1 is MRHNA and CDR2 is SNTAGT. V shed 6 bases and J shed 7 bases, with 10 bases lying between them. The CDR3 length is 13 residues. CDR3 residues: CASSPTENSPLHF. For the CDR3, the DNA is TGTGCCAGCAGCCCGACAGAAAATTCACCCCTCCACTTT.

The genes are TRBV5-6 and TRBJ1-4; 8 bases are shared with TRBD1. Looked up from germline, CDR1 is SGHDT and CDR2 is YYEEEE. The V and J ends lost 4 bases and 7 bases, in that order; junction bases with no gene match: 6. The CDR3 is made up of 14 amino acids. CDR3 amino acids: CASSGATGAEKLFF. CDR3 in DNA: TGTGCCAGCAGCGGGGCGACAGGGGCTGAAAAACTGTTTTTT.

J is TRBJ1-5 and V is TRBV27; possibly TRBD1 for D (5 bases). V lost 3 bases to trimming and J lost 2 bases, with 17 bases between them. Germline V lookup: CDR1 MNHEY, CDR2 SMNVEV (reference sequence). This CDR3 is 17 amino acids long. The CDR3 loop reads CASSLGTQGPRNQPQHF. DNA for the CDR3: TGTGCCAGCAGTTTGGGTACTCAGGGTCCGCGCAATCAGCCCCAGCATTTT.

The V gene is TRBV6-1, the J gene TRBJ1-4; 9 bases fit TRBD1. The junction had 1 base not matched to a gene; V was cut back by 4 bases and J by 7 bases. CDR1 is MNHNS, CDR2 SASEGT, per germline. The CDR3 has 13 residues. CDR3 sequence: CASSGDRAEKLFF. The CDR3 DNA reads TGTGCCAGCAGTGGGGACAGGGCTGAAAAACTGTTTTTT.

The rearrangement links TRBV30 to TRBJ2-5, with TRBD2 matching 8 bases. Looked up from germline, CDR1 is GTSNPN and CDR2 is SVGIG (reference sequence). The CDR3 extends over 14 amino acids. Losses at the gene ends were 4 bases for V and 1 base for J; bases not matched to a gene: 5. In nucleotides, the CDR3 is TGTGCCTGGAACGTAGCGGGACTCCAAGAGACCCAGTACTTC. As protein: CAWNVAGLQETQYF.

This clone was picked up a small number of times. This sequence joins TRBV28 and TRBJ1-1; TRBD1 aligns across 7 bases. The CDR3 consists of 14 residues. Looked up from germline, CDR1 is MDHEN and CDR2 is SYDVKM. The V gene end was trimmed by 6 bases and the J gene end by 2 bases; junction bases not matched to a gene: 6. The CDR3: CASRTGTANTEAFF. CDR3 sequence (DNA): TGTGCCAGCAGAACCGGGACAGCTAACACTGAAGCTTTCTTT.

The chain recombines TRBV5-1 with TRBJ2-4; 9 bases fit TRBD1. CDR3 length: 15 amino acids. The ends lost 4 bases at V and 7 bases at J; junction bases unmatched: 9. The germline CDR1 and CDR2 sequences are SGHRS and YFSETQ. The CDR3 DNA follows: TGCGCCAGCAGCGGGGTTGGAGGACAGGGGAACATTCAGTACTTC. It specifies CASSGVGGQGNIQYF.